The sequence of this T cell receptor (beta chain) was determined in a study of blood T cell repertoires in COVID-19. Produced via immunoSEQ multiplex PCR; TCRdb's table is partial and in-frame only. This sample carries fewer than 350,000 clones, roughly 89% of them seen once, and the ten largest clones take 1.7%. CDR3 length: 15 amino acids. The V gene's germline CDR1 is KGHSH and CDR2 LQKENI. The ends were cut back, 4 bases at V and 6 bases at J, with 16 bases in the middle. Source material: PBMCs or T cells enriched from blood (not recorded which). The chain employs TRBV18 and TRBJ2-1; D perhaps matches TRBD2 (6 bases). The receptor comes from a woman in her 40s who had recovered from COVID-19. The CDR3: CASSHIGGEFNEQFF. The CDR3 nucleotides read TGTGCCAGCTCACATATCGGGGGAGAGTTCAATGAGCAGTTCTTC.